Following are 29 T cell receptor beta chains from one sample sequenced in a study of T cells in Graves' hyperthyroidism and ophthalmopathy. TCR beta CDR3 regions were amplified from RNA. RT-PCR in the first round (using the HTBI primer set) targeted the TCR CDR3. TCRdb re-called the multiplex PCR reads with MiXCR, one entry per CDR3 protein. The sample records hundreds of thousands of distinct CDR3 sequences, about 20% being singletons. Sequenced: blood. The receptors were gathered from a man aged 40-55 years with Graves' ophthalmopathy.

The V gene is TRBV7-9, the J gene TRBJ2-5; D possibly corresponds to TRBD1 (7 bases). V gave up 7 bases and J gave up 0 bases, with 24 bases separating them. Germline V gene lookup returns CDR1 SEHNR and CDR2 FQNEAQ (reference sequence). The CDR3 extends over 18 amino acids. CDR3 sequence (DNA): TGTGCCAGCAATGGGGCGGGGTACAGGGGAAGGGACCAAGAGACCCAGTACTTC. Protein product: CASNGAGYRGRDQETQYF.

Of note for this clonotype: This could be a read error, since a much larger clone is one nucleotide away. The genes are TRBV6-2 or TRBV6-3 and TRBJ2-7; 14 positions match TRBD2. V lost 2 bases, J lost 5 bases, and 8 bases stayed unmatched. The CDR3 has 17 amino acids. Germline loops: CDR1 MNHEY, CDR2 SVGEGT. The chain's CDR3 is CASSYGTSGSKIHEQYF. CDR3 nucleotide sequence: TGTGCCAGCAGTTACGGGACTAGCGGGAGTAAGATCCACGAGCAGTACTTC.

This clonotype was detected ten times or more. The chain couples TRBV11-2 to TRBJ2-3; 10 bases are shared with TRBD2. J lost 3 bases, V lost 7 bases, and 4 bases had no gene match. Germline V gene data show CDR1 as SGHAT and CDR2 as FQNNGV. The CDR3 consists of 14 residues. CDR3 region: CASTDSGGTDTQYF. The CDR3 nucleotides are TGTGCCAGCACTGATAGCGGGGGGACAGATACGCAGTATTTT.

The chain joins TRBV27 to TRBJ2-7; 8 nucleotides line up with TRBD2. CDR1 and CDR2 from the germline V gene are MNHEY and SMNVEV (reference sequence). Trimming at V came to 3 bases and at J to 0 bases, leaving 4 bases not matched to a gene. The CDR3 loop spans 15 amino acids. The CDR3 sequence is CASSFGGRYSYEQYF. The DNA for the CDR3 is TGTGCCAGCAGTTTTGGCGGGAGGTACTCCTACGAGCAGTACTTC.

This clonotype was counted between two and nine times. The V and J genes are TRBV20-1 and TRBJ1-5, with TRBD1 as a possible D gene (6 bases). CDR3 size: 15 residues. Germline V CDR1 and CDR2: DFQATT, SNEGSKA (reference sequence). V was clipped by 6 bases and J by 0 bases, with 15 bases between them. DNA of the CDR3: TGCAGTGCGGAGGGGGGAACCCTTAGCAATCAGCCCCAGCATTTT. Protein: CSAEGGTLSNQPQHF.

V is TRBV4-2 and J is TRBJ2-2, with 12 bases that match TRBD2. CDR1 is LGHNA, CDR2 YNFKEQ, per germline. Trimming cost V 0 bases and J 5 bases; bases outside gene matches: 7. This CDR3 is built from 18 residues. The CDR3 DNA reads as TGTGCCAGCAGCCAAGATTGGGGGACTAGCGGGCGTACCGGGGAGCTGTTTTTT. Protein product: CASSQDWGTSGRTGELFF.

The chain recombines TRBV24-1 with TRBJ1-3; no definite D call. Germline loops: CDR1 KGHDR, CDR2 SFDVKD. This CDR3 region has 13 residues. Deletions cut 1 base from V and 3 bases from J, with 3 bases between. CDR3 sequence (DNA): TGTGCCACCAGTGATTTTATTGGAAACACCATATATTTT. Its translation is CATSDFIGNTIYF.

The rearrangement uses TRBV12-3 or TRBV12-4 and TRBJ1-6; the match to TRBD1 covers 7 bases. V was clipped by 3 bases and J by 7 bases; unmatched bases: 3. The CDR3 runs to 14 residues. The CDR3 nucleotides read TGTGCCAGCAGTTTCCAAGGGGGCAATTCACCCCTCCACTTT. Amino acids: CASSFQGGNSPLHF.

This clonotype turned up a few times. This rearrangement joins TRBV6-6 to TRBJ1-2; D unclear. The length of the CDR3 is 15 residues. Trimming stripped 2 bases from V and 4 bases from J, with 14 bases between. Germline V gives CDR1 MNHNY, CDR2 SVGAGI (reference sequence). The CDR3 DNA reads TGTGCCAGCAGTTACGACCCTTTGGGCCCCTATGGCTACACCTTC. Encoded protein: CASSYDPLGPYGYTF.

This clonotype was found many times. The CDR3 is CSVATGVHEQYF. The DNA for the CDR3 is TGCAGCGTCGCAACAGGGGTCCACGAGCAGTACTTC. The genes are TRBV29-1 and TRBJ2-7; TRBD1 aligns across 7 bases. CDR3 length: 12 residues. Germline loops: CDR1 SQVTM, CDR2 ANQGSEA. Unmatched junction bases numbered 7, after V lost 6 bases and J lost 5 bases.

This chain links TRBV5-1 with TRBJ2-1; a possible D gene is TRBD1 (5 bases). This CDR3 is 13 amino acids long. From germline, CDR1 is SGHRS and CDR2 YFSETQ. Trimming removed 4 bases from V and 9 bases from J, with 14 bases in between. This CDR3 is CASSPARVGEQFF. Written as DNA, the CDR3 is TGCGCCAGCAGCCCGGCCAGGGTAGGTGAGCAGTTCTTC.

This clonotype has just a few counts. This chain connects TRBV11-2 to TRBJ2-2; 8 bases fit TRBD1. There are 18 residues in the CDR3. J was trimmed by 0 bases and V by 7 bases; bases with no gene match: 13. Germline lookup yields CDR1 SGHAT and CDR2 FQNNGV. CDR3 sequence (DNA): TGTGCCAGCATCCTAAGGGGCAGGGGGCCCGCGAACACCGGGGAGCTGTTTTTT. This sequence encodes CASILRGRGPANTGELFF.

This clonotype was found many times. The chain employs TRBV13 and TRBJ2-7; 11 bases align to TRBD2. The germline gives CDR1 PRHDT, CDR2 FYEKMQ (reference sequence). J was trimmed by 0 bases and V by 2 bases; bases with no gene match: 15. This CDR3 contains 20 residues. The CDR3 nucleotides are TGTGCCAGCAGCTTACCCGAGGAAGGACTAGCGGGTTCTATCTCCTACGAGCAGTACTTC. As protein: CASSLPEEGLAGSISYEQYF.

The chain recombines TRBV10-3 with TRBJ2-1, with 7 positions matching TRBD1. This CDR3 comprises 15 residues. J gave up 2 bases and V 7 bases, and 8 bases lay outside the gene matches. The germline V gene has CDR1 ENHRY and CDR2 SYGVKD. This CDR3 is CAIMEDRVPYNEQFF. The CDR3 DNA sequence: TGTGCCATCATGGAAGACAGGGTACCCTACAATGAGCAGTTCTTC.

The rearrangement links TRBV6-2 or TRBV6-3 to TRBJ2-7; 9 nucleotides align to TRBD1. The CDR3 covers 14 residues. The V and J ends lost 7 bases and 3 bases, in that order; junction bases with no gene match: 7. Germline V lookup: CDR1 MNHEY, CDR2 SVGEGT. The chain's CDR3 is CASIKGGQGYEQYF. The CDR3 region has the DNA TGTGCCAGCATTAAAGGGGGACAGGGCTACGAGCAGTACTTC.

V and J are TRBV19 and TRBJ2-7; 11 bases fit TRBD2. The CDR3 is 15 amino acids. J gave up 2 bases and V 0 bases, and 0 bases lay outside the gene matches. In germline, CDR1 is LNHDA, CDR2 SQIVND (reference sequence). CDR3 region: CASSIDSGRAYEQYF. CDR3 DNA: TGTGCCAGTAGTATAGATAGCGGGAGGGCCTACGAGCAGTACTTC.

This chain connects TRBV10-3 to TRBJ2-1; no clear D gene. The CDR3 loop spans 12 amino acids. Germline V gene data show CDR1 as ENHRY and CDR2 as SYGVKD. Deletions cut 3 bases from V and 7 bases from J, with 7 bases between. The CDR3 spells CAISESRNEQFF. The CDR3 DNA reads as TGTGCCATCAGTGAATCAAGAAATGAGCAGTTCTTC.

This clonotype was observed a few times. The genes are TRBV20-1 and TRBJ2-2; 12 bases fit TRBD1. The germline V gene has CDR1 DFQATT and CDR2 SNEGSKA (reference sequence). V was pared by 0 bases and J by 10 bases, with 9 bases of the junction left unmatched. This CDR3 contains 16 residues. This chain's CDR3 is CSARDPAGTGGLELFF. The CDR3 region has the DNA TGCAGTGCTAGAGATCCCGCCGGGACAGGGGGCTTGGAGCTGTTTTTT.

This clonotype was counted many times. The chain employs TRBV20-1 and TRBJ2-7; possible D gene TRBD2, 6 bases. Germline CDR1 reads DFQATT; CDR2 reads SNEGSKA (reference sequence). This CDR3 is 14 amino acids long. V gave up 6 bases and J gave up 2 bases, with 17 bases separating them. The DNA for the CDR3 is TGCAGTGCCCCGAGGAGGGGATCTCCCTACGAGCAGTACTTC. Residues: CSAPRRGSPYEQYF.

The sample holds a few counts of this clonotype. The gene calls are TRBV20-1 and TRBJ2-3; 10 bases are shared with TRBD2. Germline loops: CDR1 DFQATT, CDR2 SNEGSKA (reference sequence). V lost 7 bases and J lost 7; bases outside the gene matches: 14. The CDR3 length is 15 residues. CDR3 loop: CSGSLAGPGGNTQYF. CDR3 DNA: TGCAGTGGGTCACTAGCGGGGCCCGGGGGGAATACGCAGTATTTT.

The V gene is TRBV5-1, the J gene TRBJ1-2, with D unresolved. The CDR3 contains 14 residues. With 5 bases removed from V and 1 base from J, the gap between germline ends came to 12 bases. CDR1 and CDR2 (germline): SGHRS, YFSETQ. CDR3: CASRRQVDNYGYTF. In DNA form, the CDR3 reads TGCGCCAGCAGGCGGCAGGTCGATAACTATGGCTACACCTTC. Supplemented by reference TRBV5-1 and TRBJ1-2, the full variable domain reads KAGVTQTPRYLIKTRGQQVTLSCSPISGHRSVSWYQQTPGQGLQFLFEYFSETQRNKGNFPGRFSGRQFSNSRSEMNVSTLELGDSALYLCASRRQVDNYGYTFGSGTRLTVV.

This clonotype was counted many times. The rearrangement links TRBV30 to TRBJ2-7, with D perhaps matching TRBD1 (6 bases). The V and J ends lost 3 bases and 6 bases respectively, with 9 bases between them. CDR3 length: 11 residues. The germline gives CDR1 GTSNPN, CDR2 SVGIG (reference sequence). This chain's CDR3 is CAWRVQGEQYF. CDR3 coding DNA: TGTGCCTGGAGAGTACAGGGCGAGCAGTACTTC.

This chain connects TRBV5-1 to TRBJ2-6, with TRBD1 identical over 10 bases. Trimming removed 2 bases from V and 0 bases from J; junction bases left unmatched: 8. CDR3 length: 19 amino acids. Germline lookup yields CDR1 SGHRS and CDR2 YFSETQ. This CDR3 reads CASSFRTGGTISGANVLTF. CDR3 sequence (DNA): TGCGCCAGCAGCTTTAGGACAGGGGGTACAATCTCTGGGGCCAACGTCCTGACTTTC. The variable domain in full, with the rest retrieved from reference TRBV5-1 and TRBJ2-6, is KAGVTQTPRYLIKTRGQQVTLSCSPISGHRSVSWYQQTPGQGLQFLFEYFSETQRNKGNFPGRFSGRQFSNSRSEMNVSTLELGDSALYLCASSFRTGGTISGANVLTFGAGSRLTVL.

As concerns this clonotype: Its ends do not fully match the called genes, so a read error is possible. This chain uses TRBV2 with TRBJ1-2, with a tentative D call TRBD1 (5 bases). The CDR3 covers 14 residues. CDR1 is SNHLY, CDR2 FYNNEI, per germline. The CDR3 DNA reads as TGTGCCAACAGTAGTCGACAGTCCGGCTATGGCTACACCTTC. Its translation: CANSSRQSGYGYTF.

This clonotype was counted a few times. The V gene is TRBV28, the J gene TRBJ2-5, with no clear D. Germline V CDR1 and CDR2: MDHEN, SYDVKM. The CDR3 spans 13 residues. V dropped 3 bases and J dropped 7 bases, with 12 bases sitting between them. The CDR3 DNA sequence: TGTGCCAGCAGTTTGCTAAATCCCCCGACCCAGTACTTC. Translated: CASSLLNPPTQYF.

This clonotype was counted only a few times. The rearrangement uses TRBV7-2 and TRBJ2-3; D possibly corresponds to TRBD1 (6 bases). The length of the CDR3 is 12 residues. The V end lost 4 bases, the J end lost 10 bases, and 12 bases lay between the germline ends. From germline, CDR1 is SGHTA and CDR2 FQGNSA. The CDR3 bases are TGTGCCAGCAGCTATGACAGGTCTGCGCAGTATTTT. Amino acid sequence: CASSYDRSAQYF.

This clonotype was recorded a few times. The CDR3 sequence is CSVADGTDTQYF. DNA for the CDR3: TGCAGCGTTGCAGACGGCACAGATACGCAGTATTTT. V usage is TRBV29-1 and J usage is TRBJ2-3; no firm D call. The CDR3 totals 12 residues. From germline, CDR1 is SQVTM and CDR2 ANQGSEA. The V and J ends lost 4 bases and 1 base respectively, with 6 bases between them.

The chain has TRBV5-5 and TRBJ2-7; the match to TRBD1 covers 8 bases. From germline, CDR1 is SGHKS and CDR2 YYEKEE (reference sequence). This CDR3 region has 14 residues. V gave up 4 bases and J gave up 7 bases; unmatched junction bases: 10. The CDR3 bases are TGTGCCAGCAGCCTGACAGGGGCCCCGTGGGAGCAGTACTTC. Protein: CASSLTGAPWEQYF.

The chain recombines TRBV28 with TRBJ1-1; D call uncertain. Trimming took off 3 bases at V and 10 bases at J, with 12 bases between the two ends. CDR3 length equals 12 residues. Germline CDR1 MDHEN, CDR2 SYDVKM. CDR3 in DNA: TGTGCCAGCAGTTTTGAGGACGCGGGAGCTTTCTTT. Its translation is CASSFEDAGAFF.